This paragraph covers one T cell receptor beta chain sequence. This clone was found once. Its antigen remains unidentified. The input lacks base qualities; no much larger clone sits a single base away. The sample originates from a study of tumor-infiltrating lymphocytes in localized non-small cell lung cancer (dated by TCRdb to about 2021). With respect to the entire study: The cohort included patients whose samples were collected after neoadjuvant chemotherapy, as well as both smokers and never-smokers and several histologies. A total of 45 to 65 patients were included in the paired tumor versus uninvolved lung comparison of immunoSEQ T-cell fraction. Flow cytometry, multiplex immunofluorescence, RNA-seq, exome sequencing and proteomics were applied to the same patients as TCR sequencing, which was one of several integrated assays. From each patient came resected tumor tissue plus uninvolved lung tissue from that same patient, and the uninvolved lung tissue was described as non-adjacent to the tumor. The overall ICON cohort comprised 160 or so surgical patients with localized non-small cell lung cancer whose tumors were resected. Study-wide findings and limitations: Different pieces of the same tissue were used for different assays, so technical variation could not be separated from intratumor heterogeneity. Tumor T-cell fraction from TCR sequencing was not associated with recurrence-free survival (p = 0.61). Because assay coverage varied across patients depending on available tissue quantity, TCR sequencing was performed for only a subset of the cohort. Consistent with immunofluorescence CD3 counts, TCRbeta sequencing supported greater T cell infiltration in tumors than in uninvolved lung tissue. The TCR-derived T-cell fraction showed no difference between the flow cytometry-defined immunotypes IM1 (good prognosis) and IM2 (poor prognosis).

The germline V end is reduced by 5 bases and the J end by 3 bases; junction bases left unmatched: 4. From a lookup of the germline V gene, CDR1 and CDR2 are MNHEY and SVGAGI. The CDR3 runs 13 amino acids, cysteine and valine included. Only the CDR3 region is kept as DNA, spanning 39 bases read in frame from base 1. The first patient joined ICON in 2016, and enrollment wrapped up when the last patient was enrolled in late 2018. Fresh tumor and matched uninvolved tissue for in-depth immune analyses, including TCR sequencing, were collected from a subcohort of some 69 patients. No cell sorting was done, and TCR sequencing was instead run on DNA isolated from bulk tissue. The T-cell fraction in tumor and uninvolved lung tissue was obtained from TCR sequencing using the immunoSEQ assay. Per the authors' processing: In the survival analysis, patients were divided into a high T-cell fraction group (upper tertile) and a low T-cell fraction group (lower two tertiles), and the two groups were compared using a log-rank test. A signed-rank test was used to check for differences in T-cell fraction between paired tumor and uninvolved lung. TCRdb took over this immuneACCESS table, retaining in-frame rearrangements with V and J assigned. Such tables are incomplete; in checked studies, under half of the missing clones stem from an unresolved V gene, and the remainder is unexplained. The V and J calls and clone size were taken over from that table, and D and trimming were inferred from the DNA. Recorded for this sample are approximately 5,000 clones; 66% of them occurred a single time. The ten largest clones capture 55% to 75% of the sample.

What was sequenced was lung tumor tissue. This sequence uses TRBV6-5 and TRBJ2-7; 7 central nucleotides agree with TRBD2. The receptor was derived from a human donor with non-small cell lung cancer. The nucleotide sequence reads as follows: TGTGCCAGCAGTCCTAGCGGTCTCTACGAGCAGTACGTC. This translates into CASSPSGLYEQYV.